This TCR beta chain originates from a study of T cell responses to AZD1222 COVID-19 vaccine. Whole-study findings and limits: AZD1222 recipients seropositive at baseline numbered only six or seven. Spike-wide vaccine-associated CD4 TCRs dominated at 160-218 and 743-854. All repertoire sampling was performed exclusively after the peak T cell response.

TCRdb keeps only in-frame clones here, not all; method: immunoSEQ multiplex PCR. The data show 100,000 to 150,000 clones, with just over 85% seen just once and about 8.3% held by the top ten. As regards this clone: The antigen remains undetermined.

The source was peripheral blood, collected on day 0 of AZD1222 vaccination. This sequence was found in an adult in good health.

CDR3 protein: CASSRDMSSGANVLTF. The DNA of the CDR3 is TGTGCCAGTAGTAGGGACATGAGCTCTGGGGCCAACGTCCTGACTTTC. The rearrangement uses TRBV19 and TRBJ2-6, with D tentatively TRBD1 (6 bases). The CDR3 contains 16 residues. In germline, CDR1 is LNHDA, CDR2 SQIVND (reference sequence). The ends were cut back, 4 bases at V and 0 bases at J, with 10 bases in the middle.